This is a list of T cell receptor beta chains from one sample in a study of blood T cell repertoires in COVID-19. Produced via immunoSEQ multiplex PCR; TCRdb's table is partial and in-frame only. The table has approximately 160,000 clones, approximately 80% seen once. What was sequenced was peripheral blood. Receptor source: a woman aged 60-75 years with acute or convalescent COVID-19. The CDR3 runs from the conserved cysteine through the conserved F or W. D genes are given only for firm matches. The size of a clone is reported for some rows only, either as once, few or many, or as a class for expanded clones.

j_call | clone_size | v_call | d_call | cdr3_nt | cdr3_aa
TRBJ1-6 | NA | TRBV6-5 | NA | TGTGCCATCCAACTTCTTAATTCACCCCTCCACTTT | CAIQLLNSPLHF
TRBJ2-2 | NA | TRBV6-1 | TRBD2 | TGTGCCAGCAGTGGACTAGCGGGGGGCGTGAACACCGGGGAGCTGTTTTTT | CASSGLAGGVNTGELFF
TRBJ2-7 | few | TRBV11-2 | TRBD1 | TGTGCCAGCAGCCCACCGGGACAGGGGCCCCCGTACTTC | CASSPPGQGPPYF
TRBJ1-1 | once | TRBV6-5 | TRBD1 | TGTGCCAGCGGGAACAGGGGCACTGAAGCTTTCTTT | CASGNRGTEAFF
TRBJ1-5 | once | TRBV24-1 | TRBD1 | TGTGCCACCAGTGATGCTAGGGGGCATAACCAGCCCCAGCATTTT | CATSDARGHNQPQHF
TRBJ1-5 | NA | TRBV6-6 | TRBD1 | TGTGCCAGCAGCTCCGACAGGGGTGGGCTAAATCAGCCCCAGCATTTT | CASSSDRGGLNQPQHF
TRBJ1-5 | NA | TRBV7-9 | NA | TGTGCCGTCGGGGTCTCGGGGCAGCCCCAGCATTTT | CAVGVSGQPQHF
TRBJ1-1 | NA | TRBV5-1 | NA | TGCGCCAGCAGGGAGGGGAGGGCCACTGAAGCTTTCTTT | CASREGRATEAFF
TRBJ1-2 | NA | TRBV6-6 | NA | TGTGCCAGCAGTTACTCCGGCAGGGCTAACTATGGCTACACCTTC | CASSYSGRANYGYTF
TRBJ2-2 | NA | TRBV4-3 | NA | TGCGCCAGCAGCCTATTCACAGGGATCGGGTCCGGGGAGCTGTTTTTT | CASSLFTGIGSGELFF
TRBJ1-4 | NA | TRBV4-1 | TRBD1 | TGCGCCAGCAGCCAAGATGGCCGGGGCAGGGGGCATGAAAAACTGTTTTTT | CASSQDGRGRGHEKLFF
TRBJ1-6 | NA | TRBV6-2/TRBV6-3 | NA | TGTGCCAGCAGTTACTCGAATGTTCCGGGTTATTCACCCCTCCACTTT | CASSYSNVPGYSPLHF
TRBJ2-5 | NA | TRBV3-1/TRBV3-2 | TRBD2 | TGTGCCAGCAGCCGGGGACTAGCGGGGCCTCAAGAGACCCAGTACTTC | CASSRGLAGPQETQYF
TRBJ1-1 | NA | TRBV6-6 | TRBD1 | TGTGCCAGCAGTTACTCGGGACAGGGGCACGAAGCTTTCTTT | CASSYSGQGHEAFF
TRBJ1-6 | NA | TRBV11-2 | NA | TGTGCCAGCAGCTTATCCCCCTTGGGGGGGAATTCACCCCTCCACTTT | CASSLSPLGGNSPLHF
TRBJ2-5 | NA | TRBV18 | TRBD2 | TGTGCCAGCTCACAAACTAGCGGCCAAGAGACCCAGTACTTC | CASSQTSGQETQYF
TRBJ2-5 | NA | TRBV5-4 | TRBD1 | TGTGCCAGCAGCTTGAACAGGGGGCAAGAGACCCAGTACTTC | CASSLNRGQETQYF
TRBJ1-5 | NA | TRBV30 | TRBD1 | TGTGCCTGGAGTGAATCCCCCGGGGGGGAGGGGGCTCAGCCCCAGCATTTT | CAWSESPGGEGAQPQHF
TRBJ1-2 | NA | TRBV24-1 | TRBD1 | TGTGCCACCAGTAAACAGGGGTTCGGCTACACCTTC | CATSKQGFGYTF
TRBJ1-2 | NA | TRBV4-2 | NA | TGTGCCAGCAGCCAAGAGGGCGACAGGCTTCTAATGGGCTACACCTTC | CASSQEGDRLLMGYTF
TRBJ2-2 | NA | TRBV5-8 | NA | TGTGCCAGCAGCTTGCATCTAACGAGGCCGGACACCGGGGAGCTGTTTTTT | CASSLHLTRPDTGELFF
TRBJ2-5 | NA | TRBV10-2 | TRBD2 | TGCGCCAGCTCAAGACTAGCGCGTCAAGAGACCCAGTACTTC | CASSRLARQETQYF
TRBJ1-6 | NA | TRBV5-6 | TRBD1 | TGTGCCAGCAGCCCAGCAGGGGGGATCTATAATTCACCCCTCCACTTT | CASSPAGGIYNSPLHF
TRBJ1-5 | NA | TRBV19 | TRBD1 | TGTGCCAGTAGTGCCACAGGGGTGCCGAGCAATCAGCCCCAGCATTTT | CASSATGVPSNQPQHF
TRBJ2-2 | few | TRBV7-2 | TRBD2 | TGTGCCAGCAGCTCGTCCGGACTAGCGGGGTACACCGGGGAGCTGTTTTTT | CASSSSGLAGYTGELFF
TRBJ1-4 | once | TRBV5-6 | TRBD1 | TGTGCCAGCAGCTCGGGACAGAAAAATGAAAAACTGTTTTTT | CASSSGQKNEKLFF
TRBJ1-4 | NA | TRBV2 | TRBD1 | TGTGCCAGCCGACAGGGGGAAGGTAGCGAAAAACTGTTTTTT | CASRQGEGSEKLFF
TRBJ1-4 | NA | TRBV21-1 | NA | TGTGCCAGCAGGACGGGACAGAGGGCAGGAAAACTGTTTTTT | CASRTGQRAGKLFF
TRBJ1-3 | few | TRBV29-1 | NA | TGCAGCGCAAGGGGATCTGGAAACACCATATATTTT | CSARGSGNTIYF
TRBJ1-6 | NA | TRBV6-6 | NA | TGTGCCAGCAGTAAACTGACAGAAAATTCACCCCTCCACTTT | CASSKLTENSPLHF
TRBJ2-7 | NA | TRBV6-2/TRBV6-3 | TRBD2 | TGTGCCAGCAGTTACATGACTAGCGGGGGAAGTCCGTACTTC | CASSYMTSGGSPYF
TRBJ1-4 | few | TRBV4-3 | NA | TGCGCCAGCAGCCAAGTGAAGGGAGGGGCCGGTGGTGAAAAACTGTTTTTT | CASSQVKGGAGGEKLFF
TRBJ2-2 | once | TRBV2 | TRBD1 | TGTGCCAGCAGTCCCGGGACAGGGGGGGCCGGGGAGCTGTTTTTT | CASSPGTGGAGELFF
TRBJ1-5 | NA | TRBV6-6 | TRBD1 | TGTGCCAGCACGGGACAGGGTAGCAATCAGCCCCAGCATTTT | CASTGQGSNQPQHF
TRBJ2-3 | NA | TRBV19 | TRBD1 | TGTGCCAGTAGTGACAGGGGGGAGAGCACAGATACGCAGTATTTT | CASSDRGESTDTQYF
TRBJ2-3 | NA | TRBV18 | NA | TGTGCCAGCTACCAGACAGGCTCCACAGATACGCAGTATTTT | CASYQTGSTDTQYF
TRBJ1-1 | NA | TRBV5-1 | TRBD1 | TGCGCCAGCAGGACAGGGGAAACTGAAGCTTTCTTT | CASRTGETEAFF
TRBJ1-2 | few | TRBV29-1 | TRBD1 | TGCAGCGTTGATAGGGGCAGGGGGACAAAACCCTATGGCTACACCTTC | CSVDRGRGTKPYGYTF
TRBJ2-7 | NA | TRBV6-5 | NA | TGTGCCATCCCGGGACACACCTACGAGCAGTACTTC | CAIPGHTYEQYF
TRBJ2-1 | NA | TRBV7-7 | TRBD2 | TGTGCTAGCAGCTTAGTGCGGGGGGGCCGCAATGAGCAGTTCTTC | CASSLVRGGRNEQFF
TRBJ2-7 | NA | TRBV11-2 | NA | TGTGCCAGCAGCTTGTACAGGGGGGGATACGAGCAGTACTTC | CASSLYRGGYEQYF
TRBJ1-6 | NA | TRBV7-2 | NA | TGTGCCAGCAGCTTAGAGCGGAATAAGGGTTCACCCCTCCACTTT | CASSLERNKGSPLHF